These T cell receptor beta chains were read from a single sample in a study of shared clonotypes between healthy human individuals. Only in-frame clones appear in the TCRdb table, and some are missing; sequencing was by immunoSEQ multiplex PCR. Of about 520,000 clones listed, 95% to 96% are singletons. Source material: naive CD4+ T cells sorted from blood. These receptors were taken from a woman aged 25 to 39 in good health. The CDR3 runs from the conserved cysteine through the conserved F or W. A D gene is named only where the DNA matches it firmly. Clone size is given for some rows only: seen once, a few or many times, or a class if the clone is expanded.

v_call	d_call	j_call	clone_size	cdr3_nt	cdr3_aa
TRBV7-6	TRBD2	TRBJ2-5	-	TGTGCCAGCAGCTTAACTAGCGGGAGAAACACTGAGACCCAGTACTTC	CASSLTSGRNTETQYF
TRBV18	TRBD1	TRBJ1-4	-	TGTGCCAGCTCACCACAAGGACAGGGTAGTGAAAAACTGTTTTTT	CASSPQGQGSEKLFF
TRBV28	-	TRBJ1-2	-	TGTGCCAGCAGTTCCACACAGGGAGTCTATGGCTACACCTTC	CASSSTQGVYGYTF
TRBV28	-	TRBJ1-1	-	TGTGCCAGCAGTTTACCTAACCGGGACGGGATGAGGAACACTGAAGCTTTCTTT	CASSLPNRDGMRNTEAFF
TRBV5-1	-	TRBJ1-2	-	TGCGCCAGCAGCTTCGACTCAAACTATGGCTACACCTTC	CASSFDSNYGYTF
TRBV2	-	TRBJ2-3	-	TGTGCCAGCAGTGATCCGTCAGCAACTAGCACAGATACGCAGTATTTT	CASSDPSATSTDTQYF
TRBV5-1	-	TRBJ2-1	-	TGCGCCAGCAGCTTCCGGGACTCCCCCGGAAATGAGCAGTTCTTC	CASSFRDSPGNEQFF
TRBV5-4	-	TRBJ2-7	-	TGTGCCAGCAGCTCCCCCGGGACAAATTACGAGCAGTACTTC	CASSSPGTNYEQYF
TRBV5-1	-	TRBJ2-3	-	TGCGCCAGCAGCTTACAGCACACGCCCACAGATACGCAGTATTTT	CASSLQHTPTDTQYF
TRBV15	TRBD2	TRBJ2-1	-	TGTGCCACCAGTATACTAGCGGGAGGCCTCCCCAATGAGCAGTTCTTC	CATSILAGGLPNEQFF
TRBV11-2	-	TRBJ2-5	-	TGTGCCAGCAGCTTAGAAAGCGTCGAGACCCAAGAGACCCAGTACTTC	CASSLESVETQETQYF
TRBV2	TRBD1	TRBJ1-2	few	TGTGCCAGCTCCGGACAGGGGAACTATGGCTACACCTTC	CASSGQGNYGYTF
TRBV28	-	TRBJ1-3	-	TGTGCCAGCAGTCCCCCACCCTCTGGAAACACCATATATTTT	CASSPPPSGNTIYF
TRBV28	TRBD1	TRBJ2-7	-	TGTGCCAGCAGTCGGTGGGACAGGCTCTACGAGCAGTACTTC	CASSRWDRLYEQYF
TRBV28	-	TRBJ2-1	-	TGTGCCAGCAGGCAGACGGGAGTGAGGGAGTTCTTC	CASRQTGVREFF
TRBV10-2	-	TRBJ2-2	-	TGCGCCAGTACCCGGAGGACCCTGGGCGGGGAGCTGTTTTTT	CASTRRTLGGELFF
TRBV6-5	-	TRBJ2-3	-	TGTGCCAGCAGTTCCCCCCGCCTCCCCCCCGCGGATACGCAGTATTTT	CASSSPRLPPADTQYF
TRBV2	-	TRBJ2-1	-	TGTGCCAGCAAGACCGGGACCCTCGATCGAGGGTTCTTC	CASKTGTLDRGFF
TRBV28	-	TRBJ1-1	-	TGTGCCAGCAGTTTGAATGTGGGCTTCACTGAAGCTTTCTTT	CASSLNVGFTEAFF
TRBV7-2	TRBD1	TRBJ2-7	-	TGTGCCAGCAGCCAGCGACAGGGACCGGGTTACGAGCAGTACTTC	CASSQRQGPGYEQYF
TRBV25-1	-	TRBJ1-1	-	TGTGCCAGCAGTCTTACAGCAGACACTGAAGCTTTCTTT	CASSLTADTEAFF
TRBV28	-	TRBJ2-7	-	TGTGCCAGCCTTTCCAGCTACGAGCAGTACTTC	CASLSSYEQYF
TRBV18	-	TRBJ2-4	-	TGTGCCAGCTCCATCATACAGGAGGCCAAAAACATTCAGTACTTC	CASSIIQEAKNIQYF
TRBV27	-	TRBJ1-5	-	TGTGCCAGCAGGTTGGACCGCCATCAGCCCCAGCATTTT	CASRLDRHQPQHF
TRBV5-4	TRBD2	TRBJ2-7	-	TGTGCCAGCAGCTTGGCCTTAGGGCTAGCGGGGATCTCCTACGAGCAGTACTTC	CASSLALGLAGISYEQYF
TRBV15	-	TRBJ2-5	-	TGTGCCACCAGCAGAGATCTGACAGCCGAAGAGACCCAGTACTTC	CATSRDLTAEETQYF
TRBV9	TRBD1	TRBJ2-3	-	TGTGCCAGCAGCGTAAGTCTCGGACAGGGGGGGGCAGATACGCAGTATTTT	CASSVSLGQGGADTQYF
TRBV6-5	TRBD1	TRBJ1-1	-	TGTGCCAGCAGACCGGGACAGGGGTCTTATAAAGCTTTCTTT	CASRPGQGSYKAFF
TRBV27	-	TRBJ2-7	-	TGTGCCAGCAGTTTTTCCATAGGAGGCGGCTACGAGCAGTACTTC	CASSFSIGGGYEQYF
TRBV20-1	-	TRBJ2-7	-	TGCAGTGCCCACGACGACTACGAGCAGTACTTC	CSAHDDYEQYF
TRBV28	TRBD1	TRBJ2-7	-	TGTGCCAGCAGTTTTGCTACAGGGGGCGAGCAGTACTTC	CASSFATGGEQYF
TRBV7-2	-	TRBJ2-2	-	TGTGCCAGCAGCTTACAACAGGGATACACCGGGGAGCTGTTTTTT	CASSLQQGYTGELFF
TRBV5-1	TRBD1	TRBJ1-1	-	TGCGCCAGCGGACTTGGGACAGTCAACACTGAAGCTTTCTTT	CASGLGTVNTEAFF
TRBV19	-	TRBJ2-6	-	TGTGCCAGTAGTCTCGGACAGATCCGGGGTACGCGTGGGGCCAACGTCCTGACTTTC	CASSLGQIRGTRGANVLTF
TRBV10-2	TRBD2	TRBJ2-7	-	TGCGCCAGCAGAAAGAGCGGGAGCAACGAGCAGTACTTC	CASRKSGSNEQYF
TRBV5-6	-	TRBJ1-5	once	TGTGCCAGCAGCTCGACCCCAACGCAGCCCCAGCATTTT	CASSSTPTQPQHF
TRBV5-1	TRBD1	TRBJ1-2	-	TGCGCCAGCAGCCCCCCGGGGACAGTCAACTATGGCTACACCTTC	CASSPPGTVNYGYTF
TRBV28	-	TRBJ1-4	-	TGTGCCAGCAGTCCGGGGCCTAGGGAAAAACTGTTTTTT	CASSPGPREKLFF
TRBV11-2	-	TRBJ2-1	-	TGTGCCAGCAGCTTAAGCGCGAACTCCTACAATGAGCAGTTCTTC	CASSLSANSYNEQFF
TRBV18	-	TRBJ1-1	-	TGTGCCAGCTCACCGGCACTCTTGGGGACTGAAGCTTTCTTT	CASSPALLGTEAFF
TRBV28	-	TRBJ1-5	few	TGTGCCAGCATGGTTCGGCTGAGGCAGCCCCAGCATTTT	CASMVRLRQPQHF
TRBV2	-	TRBJ2-3	once	TGTGCCAGCAGGGGCCGGGCAGGGGGGGTCACAGATACGCAGTATTTT	CASRGRAGGVTDTQYF
TRBV19	TRBD1	TRBJ2-7	-	TGTGCCAGTAGGAGGACAGGGGGGGATTACGAGCAGTACTTC	CASRRTGGDYEQYF
TRBV14	TRBD2	TRBJ2-1	-	TGTGCCAGCAGCCAGTTCACTAGCGGGAGGAATGAGCAGTTCTTC	CASSQFTSGRNEQFF
TRBV4-2	TRBD1	TRBJ1-5	once	TGTGCCAGCAGCCCGAGGACAGGCCATCAGCCCCAGCATTTT	CASSPRTGHQPQHF
TRBV21-1	-	TRBJ2-7	-	TGTGCCAGCAGACCGGGACTCTTAGCCTACGAGCAGTACTTC	CASRPGLLAYEQYF
TRBV28	TRBD1	TRBJ1-5	-	TGTGCCAGCAGTTACGGTCCGGGACAGGGGGCGGTTCAGAGCAATCAGCCCCAGCATTTT	CASSYGPGQGAVQSNQPQHF
TRBV14	-	TRBJ2-2	-	TGTGCCAGCAGTACCGGGACCCTCGCCGGGGAGCTGTTTTTT	CASSTGTLAGELFF
TRBV29-1	TRBD2	TRBJ2-5	once	TGCAGCGTTGAGCTGCTAGCGGGAGTAGGAGAGACCCAGTACTTC	CSVELLAGVGETQYF
TRBV28	TRBD2	TRBJ2-7	-	TGTGCCAGCAGTGCCGGGGGGGAGAGGGAGCAGTACTTC	CASSAGGEREQYF
TRBV28	TRBD2	TRBJ2-1	-	TGTGCCAGCAGTTTCGTAGCGGGCGCCTACAATGAGCAGTTCTTC	CASSFVAGAYNEQFF
TRBV18	TRBD1	TRBJ2-6	-	TGTGCCAGCTCACCAATTGGGACAGGGCCCAACGTCCTGACTTTC	CASSPIGTGPNVLTF
TRBV6-6	-	TRBJ1-4	-	TGTGCCAGCAGTTCAAATGAAAAACTGTTTTTT	CASSSNEKLFF
TRBV13	-	TRBJ2-5	-	TGTGCCAGCAGCCCGTCCTTTTTGGGGGGCCAAGAGACCCAGTACTTC	CASSPSFLGGQETQYF
TRBV19	TRBD1	TRBJ1-1	once	TGTGCCAGTAGGACAACAGGGGGCGGGGGCACTGAAGCTTTCTTT	CASRTTGGGGTEAFF
TRBV27	-	TRBJ2-7	-	TGTGCCAGCAGTCCTACCGAAACCTTCTACGAGCAGTACTTC	CASSPTETFYEQYF
TRBV19	-	TRBJ1-1	-	TGTGCCAGTAGCCTTCCGGGCCTCTCCCAGAACACTGAAGCTTTCTTT	CASSLPGLSQNTEAFF
TRBV30	-	TRBJ1-2	-	TGTGCCTGGGGACTACTTGGCTACACCTTC	CAWGLLGYTF
TRBV28	-	TRBJ2-1	-	TGTGCCAGCAGTTTAGAGTTCGTCGTGGGCAATGAGCAGTTCTTC	CASSLEFVVGNEQFF
TRBV6-1	TRBD1	TRBJ2-3	-	TGTGCCAGCAGGCCTCAGGGGGTAGCAGATACGCAGTATTTT	CASRPQGVADTQYF